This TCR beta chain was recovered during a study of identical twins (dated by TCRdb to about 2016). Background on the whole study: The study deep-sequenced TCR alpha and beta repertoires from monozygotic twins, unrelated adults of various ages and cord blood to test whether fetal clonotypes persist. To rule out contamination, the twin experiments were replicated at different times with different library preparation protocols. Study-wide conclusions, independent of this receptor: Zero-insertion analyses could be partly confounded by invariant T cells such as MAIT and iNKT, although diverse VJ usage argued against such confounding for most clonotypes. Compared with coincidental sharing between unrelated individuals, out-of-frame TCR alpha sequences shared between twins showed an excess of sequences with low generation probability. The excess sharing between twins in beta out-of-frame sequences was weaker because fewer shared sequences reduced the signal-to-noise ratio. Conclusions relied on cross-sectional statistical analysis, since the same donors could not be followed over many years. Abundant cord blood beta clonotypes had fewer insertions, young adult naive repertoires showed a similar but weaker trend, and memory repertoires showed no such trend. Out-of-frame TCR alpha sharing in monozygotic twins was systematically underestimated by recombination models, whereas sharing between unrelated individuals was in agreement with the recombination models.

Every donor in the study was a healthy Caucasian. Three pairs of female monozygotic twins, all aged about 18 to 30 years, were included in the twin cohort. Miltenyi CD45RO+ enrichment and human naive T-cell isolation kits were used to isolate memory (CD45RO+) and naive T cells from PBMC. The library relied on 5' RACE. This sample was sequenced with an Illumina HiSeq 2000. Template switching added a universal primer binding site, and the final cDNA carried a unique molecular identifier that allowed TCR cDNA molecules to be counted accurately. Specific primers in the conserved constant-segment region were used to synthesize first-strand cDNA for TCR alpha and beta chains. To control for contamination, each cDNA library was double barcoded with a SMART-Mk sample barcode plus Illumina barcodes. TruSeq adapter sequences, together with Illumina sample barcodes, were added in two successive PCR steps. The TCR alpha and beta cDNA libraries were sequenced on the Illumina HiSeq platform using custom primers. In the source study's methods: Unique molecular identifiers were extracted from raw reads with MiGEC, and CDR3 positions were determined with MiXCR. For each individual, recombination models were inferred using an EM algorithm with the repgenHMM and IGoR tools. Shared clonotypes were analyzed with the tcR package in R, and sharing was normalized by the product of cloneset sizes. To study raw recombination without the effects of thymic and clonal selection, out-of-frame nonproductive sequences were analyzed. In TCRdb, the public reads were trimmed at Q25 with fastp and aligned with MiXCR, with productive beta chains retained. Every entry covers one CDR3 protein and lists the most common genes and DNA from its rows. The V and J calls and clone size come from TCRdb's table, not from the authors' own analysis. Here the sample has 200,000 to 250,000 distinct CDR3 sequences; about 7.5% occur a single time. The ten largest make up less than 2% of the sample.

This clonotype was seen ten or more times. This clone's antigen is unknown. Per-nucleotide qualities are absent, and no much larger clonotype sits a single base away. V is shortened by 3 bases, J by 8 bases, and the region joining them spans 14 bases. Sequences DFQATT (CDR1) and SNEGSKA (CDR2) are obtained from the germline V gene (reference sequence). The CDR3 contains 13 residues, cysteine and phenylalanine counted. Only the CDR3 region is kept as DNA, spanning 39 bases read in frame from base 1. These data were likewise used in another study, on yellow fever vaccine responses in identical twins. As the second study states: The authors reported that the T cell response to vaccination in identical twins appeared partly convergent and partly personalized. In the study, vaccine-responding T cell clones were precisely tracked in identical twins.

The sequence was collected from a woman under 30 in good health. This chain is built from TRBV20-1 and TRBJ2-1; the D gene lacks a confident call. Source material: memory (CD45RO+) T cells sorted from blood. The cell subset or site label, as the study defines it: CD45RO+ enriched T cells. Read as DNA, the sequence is TGCAGTGCTAGTGTTCCGGGCGGACATGAGCAGTTCTTC. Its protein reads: CSASVPGGHEQFF.